This T cell receptor beta chain stems from a study of cytomegalovirus exposure and HLA in healthy donors. PCR was performed using 60 Vbeta and 13 Jbeta primers. Clones were read by immunoSEQ multiplex PCR, and TCRdb kept only the in-frame ones, dropping some. Of more than 95,000 clones listed, roughly three quarters are singletons. The CDR3 loop spans 14 amino acids. With 0 bases removed from V and 6 bases from J, the gap between germline ends came to 10 bases. The germline CDR1 and CDR2 sequences are SGDLS and YYNGEE. This sequence was found in a man over 45 in good health and CMV-seropositive. Sequenced: PBMCs. This chain uses TRBV9 with TRBJ2-1; no clear D gene. For the CDR3, the DNA is TGTGCCAGCAGCGTAGGCCAGGTCTCCAATGAGCAGTTCTTC. This translates into CASSVGQVSNEQFF.